This T cell receptor (beta chain) comes out of a study of blood T cell repertoires in COVID-19. The CDR3 has 15 residues. Germline V gene lookup returns CDR1 SEHNR and CDR2 FQNEAQ (reference sequence). The V and J ends lost 3 bases and 6 bases, in that order; junction bases with no gene match: 6. The authors' processing: Cell counts per sample came from amplifying reference gene primers. Here immunoSEQ multiplex PCR was the method, and the copy in TCRdb shows in-frame clones only, minus some. V and J calls and clone size are copied from that table; D and trimming were computed from the DNA. Among 100,000 to 150,000 clones, around 86% were seen once, and the ten largest hold about 10%.

Source material: peripheral blood. The chain couples TRBV7-9 to TRBJ2-3, with 10 bases lining up with TRBD2. The receptor's source is a man aged 55 to 69 with acute or convalescent COVID-19. The CDR3 sequence is CASSFGAGGVDTQYF. DNA for the CDR3: TGTGCCAGCAGCTTTGGAGCGGGAGGGGTGGATACGCAGTATTTT.